A selection of T cell receptor beta chains follows, all from one sample in a study of early T cells in non-severe SARS-CoV-2 infection. MiXCR was run by TCRdb on the 5' RACE reads, yielding one entry per CDR3 protein. The data contain tens of thousands of distinct CDR3 sequences, approximately 13% of them singletons. Sequenced material: whole blood. These TCRs come from an adult who was a healthcare worker with PCR-confirmed SARS-CoV-2 infection or an uninfected control (not recorded which). Both conserved end residues are part of each CDR3. A D gene is named only where the DNA matches it firmly. Rows give clone size only sometimes, using once, few, many, or a class for an expanded clone.

v_call	cdr3_length	j_call	clone_size	d_call	cdr3_nt	cdr3_aa
TRBV6-4	16	TRBJ2-1	many	TRBD2	TGTGCCAGCACCCCTTCAGGGCCAGCGGGAGTAAATGAGCAGTTCTTC	CASTPSGPAGVNEQFF
TRBV30	15	TRBJ2-3	.	TRBD2	TGTGCCTGGAGTGCCGGGGGGGCGGGCGGAGATACGCAGTATTTT	CAWSAGGAGGDTQYF
TRBV10-1	15	TRBJ2-1	few	.	TGCGCCAGCAGTGAGGCCACAGGGGGGGCAGATGAGCAGTTCTTC	CASSEATGGADEQFF
TRBV5-1	16	TRBJ2-7	few	TRBD2	TGCGCCAGCAGCTTGGAAGGGACTAGCGGGAGGTACGAGCAGTACTTC	CASSLEGTSGRYEQYF
TRBV29-1	11	TRBJ2-7	.	.	TGCAGCGTTCGGCGTTCCTACGAGCAGTACTTC	CSVRRSYEQYF
TRBV12-2	16	TRBJ1-5	.	.	TGTGCAAGTCGTCCGGTCTCGCGGGGGAGTTATCAGCCCCAGCATTTT	CASRPVSRGSYQPQHF
TRBV7-3	15	TRBJ2-1	many	TRBD1	TGTGCCAGCTCTTGGGGGCAGGGGGAGTACAATGAGCAGTTCTTC	CASSWGQGEYNEQFF
TRBV20-1	16	TRBJ1-6	few	.	TGCAGTGCTGGGGCGGGGGGCAGCTCCTATAATTCACCCCTCCACTTT	CSAGAGGSSYNSPLHF
TRBV7-2	17	TRBJ2-6	.	.	TGTGCCAGCAGCTTAAACAGAGTGGCCTCTGGGGCCAACGTCCTGACTTTC	CASSLNRVASGANVLTF
TRBV12-3/TRBV12-4	19	TRBJ2-1	many	TRBD2	TGTGCCAGCTTCCCCCGACTAGCGGGAGCGCAGGACTCCTACAATGAGCAGTTCTTC	CASFPRLAGAQDSYNEQFF
TRBV10-1	13	TRBJ1-1	few	TRBD1	TGCGCCAGCAGTGTAACCAGGGGGACTGAAGCTTTCTTT	CASSVTRGTEAFF
TRBV5-4	13	TRBJ1-1	.	TRBD1	TGTGCCGGAGACAGGGTACAGGACACTGAAGCTTTCTTT	CAGDRVQDTEAFF
TRBV29-1	15	TRBJ2-7	once	.	TGCAGCGTTGAAGGAGTGGGCATACTCTCCTACGAGCAGTACTTC	CSVEGVGILSYEQYF
TRBV27	15	TRBJ2-7	few	TRBD1	TGTGCCAGCAGGTACGGGACAGGGTTCGGCTACGAGCAGTACTTC	CASRYGTGFGYEQYF
TRBV2	11	TRBJ1-5	many	.	TGTGCCAGCAGGGCAGATCAGCCCCAGCATTTT	CASRADQPQHF
TRBV7-8	13	TRBJ2-5	many	.	TGTGCCAGCAGCTTATTCCACCTGGAGACCCAGTACTTC	CASSLFHLETQYF
TRBV6-2/TRBV6-3	12	TRBJ2-5	.	.	TGTGCCAGCAGCCCAAACGGGGCCGTGGGATACTTC	CASSPNGAVGYF
TRBV7-8	15	TRBJ2-2	many	.	TGTGCCAGCAGCGCCCACCAGGGTTACACCGGGGAGCTGTTTTTT	CASSAHQGYTGELFF
TRBV29-1	12	TRBJ1-3	many	TRBD1	TGCAGCGCGAAGGGACAGGGAAACACCATATATTTT	CSAKGQGNTIYF
TRBV7-9	18	TRBJ2-7	many	TRBD2	TGTGCCAGCAGCTTAGCCGGTAGCGGGAGGAAATTGAGCTACGAGCAGTACTTC	CASSLAGSGRKLSYEQYF
TRBV6-1	15	TRBJ2-5	few	TRBD2	TGTGCCAGCAGTTCCAGCGGGAGGGCCCAAGAGACCCAGTACTTC	CASSSSGRAQETQYF
TRBV7-8	13	TRBJ2-7	many	.	TGTGCCAGCAGCTTAGGGGCGAGTTACGAGCAGTACTTC	CASSLGASYEQYF
TRBV7-9	18	TRBJ2-2	.	TRBD2	TGTGCCAGCAGCCCTAAACTTAGACTAGCGGGGAACACCGGGGAGCTGTTTTTT	CASSPKLRLAGNTGELFF
TRBV29-1	13	TRBJ2-1	few	TRBD2	TGCAGCGTGGGAGCGGGAGGGCCCGATGAGCAGTTCTTC	CSVGAGGPDEQFF
TRBV18	17	TRBJ2-3	few	TRBD2	TGTGCCAGCTCACCAACTCCGACTAGCGGTAGCACAGATACGCAGTATTTT	CASSPTPTSGSTDTQYF
TRBV5-4	14	TRBJ2-1	few	TRBD2	TGTGCCAGCAGCTTTGGACTAGCAGCAAATGAGCAGTTCTTC	CASSFGLAANEQFF
TRBV20-1	15	TRBJ2-1	many	.	TGCAGTGCTAACGACTTTCAAGCGGACACCTTTGAGCAGTTCTTC	CSANDFQADTFEQFF
TRBV5-1	17	TRBJ2-1	few	.	TGCGCCAGCAGCGCCGGGACTTCGGCGAGCTCCTACAATGAGCAGTTCTTC	CASSAGTSASSYNEQFF
TRBV21-1	19	TRBJ2-4	.	.	TGTGCCAGCAGCAAAGAGCAGGACAGGGCCCCCTTATCCAAAAACATTCAGTACTTC	CASSKEQDRAPLSKNIQYF
TRBV7-9	18	TRBJ1-1	.	.	TGTGCCAGCAGCGGAAAGGGCTCAACAGGGATTATGAACACTGAAGCTTTCTTT	CASSGKGSTGIMNTEAFF
TRBV6-5	15	TRBJ2-5	once	TRBD2	TGTGCCAGCAGTCCACGCCTAGCGGGACAAGAGACCCAGTACTTC	CASSPRLAGQETQYF